Following are 26 T cell receptor beta chains from one sample sequenced in a study of blood T cell repertoires in COVID-19 (dated by TCRdb to the early 2020s). The library was made by the immunoSEQ multiplex PCR assay. What TCRdb holds here is the immuneACCESS table cut down to in-frame rearrangements. Part of the clones is not present; checked against another copy, under half of the missing clones reflect an unresolved V gene, and the others are unexplained. The sample yields about 330,000 clones; roughly 85% were counted once. The top ten hold around 7.8% of the sample. The sample taken for sequencing was peripheral blood. These TCRs come from a human donor in a cohort sampled during active COVID-19.

The V gene is TRBV5-1, the J gene TRBJ1-4, with 9 nucleotides matching TRBD1. Trimming removed 0 bases from V and 4 bases from J; junction bases left unmatched: 7. The V gene's germline CDR1 is SGHRS and CDR2 YFSETQ. The CDR3 totals 17 residues. The CDR3 spells CASSLEGTGNVNEKLFF. CDR3 nucleotides: TGCGCCAGCAGCTTGGAAGGGACAGGGAACGTTAATGAAAAACTGTTTTTT.

The chain has TRBV5-1 and TRBJ2-2, with D maybe TRBD2 (7 bases). Germline CDR1 is SGHRS and CDR2 is YFSETQ. The V and J ends lost 1 base and 4 bases respectively, with 11 bases between them. CDR3 size: 15 residues. Here the CDR3 reads CASSLSGGRTGELFF. DNA of the CDR3: TGCGCCAGCAGCTTGTCCGGGGGGCGCACCGGGGAGCTGTTTTTT. The entire variable domain, with the rest obtained from reference TRBV5-1 and TRBJ2-2, is as follows: KAGVTQTPRYLIKTRGQQVTLSCSPISGHRSVSWYQQTPGQGLQFLFEYFSETQRNKGNFPGRFSGRQFSNSRSEMNVSTLELGDSALYLCASSLSGGRTGELFFGEGSRLTVL.

V gene TRBV7-2 combines with J gene TRBJ1-2; possibly TRBD1 for D (5 bases). V lost 5 bases to trimming and J lost 4 bases, with 14 bases between them. CDR1 and CDR2 from the germline V gene are SGHTA and FQGNSA. The CDR3 loop spans 14 amino acids. The CDR3 sequence is CASSQTVTAYGYTF. The CDR3 DNA reads as TGTGCCAGCAGCCAGACGGTGACAGCCTATGGCTACACCTTC.

This clone has a single count. This CDR3 is CASSQEGGVANTQYF. In nucleotides, the CDR3 is TGTGCCAGCAGCCAAGAAGGGGGGGTAGCAAATACGCAGTATTTT. The V call is TRBV3-1 (or the pseudogene TRBV3-2), the J call TRBJ2-3, with D perhaps matching TRBD2 (7 bases). With 0 bases removed from V and 7 bases from J, the gap between germline ends came to 14 bases. Germline-derived CDR1 and CDR2 are LGHDT and YNNKEL (reference sequence). CDR3 size: 15 residues.

The V call is TRBV12-3 or TRBV12-4, the J call TRBJ1-2; D perhaps matches TRBD1 (5 bases). Trimming left V 5 bases short and J 6 bases short, with 13 bases between. This CDR3 has 13 residues. Written as DNA, the CDR3 is TGTGCCAGCAGTCCCCAGGGAATCGATGGCTACACCTTC. Amino acids: CASSPQGIDGYTF.

In its sample, this clone was seen a few times. The chain recombines TRBV23-1 with TRBJ1-5, with D unclear. TRBV23-1 has ORF status, its function being uncertain. V was shortened by 7 bases and J by 7 bases, with 14 bases between the two germline ends. The CDR3 consists of 13 residues. The CDR3 spells CASNQFGGQPQHF. The CDR3, as DNA: TGCGCCAGCAACCAGTTTGGAGGGCAGCCCCAGCATTTT.

This clone was seen a few times. This chain links TRBV6-5 with TRBJ1-1; 9 nucleotides match TRBD1. The V segment lost 6 bases and the J segment 0 bases; nucleotides outside the gene matches: 2. Per germline, CDR1 MNHEY and CDR2 SVGAGI. This CDR3 contains 14 residues. CDR3 sequence (DNA): TGTGCCAGCAGAAGACAGGGGGTGAACACTGAAGCTTTCTTT. This sequence encodes CASRRQGVNTEAFF.

This clone was seen a handful of times. This chain connects TRBV6-2 or TRBV6-3 to TRBJ1-6; D not certain. Trimming stripped 6 bases from V and 1 base from J, with 16 bases between. This CDR3 comprises 17 residues. CDR1 is MNHEY, CDR2 SVGEGT, per germline. CDR3 DNA sequence: TGTGCCAGCAGCCTTGGAGTGCTCATGTCCTATAATTCACCCCTCCACTTT. As protein: CASSLGVLMSYNSPLHF.

In its sample, this clone was seen a few times. The chain recombines TRBV6-5 with TRBJ2-7; TRBD1 agrees at 11 bases. J lost 4 bases, V lost 5 bases, and 4 bases had no gene match. Germline assignment: CDR1 MNHEY and CDR2 SVGAGI. This CDR3 is 14 amino acids long. The CDR3 loop is CASSMDRGPYEQYF. The DNA for the CDR3 is TGTGCCAGCAGTATGGACAGGGGGCCTTACGAGCAGTACTTC.

The V and J genes are TRBV14 and TRBJ1-2; D ambiguous. V gave up 1 base and J gave up 8 bases, with 11 bases separating them. CDR3 size: 13 residues. Germline V gene data show CDR1 as SGHDN and CDR2 as FVKESK. This CDR3 reads CASSQGLHSGYTF. The DNA of the CDR3 is TGTGCCAGCAGCCAAGGACTCCACTCGGGCTACACCTTC.

The chain combines TRBV6-5 with TRBJ1-1, with D possibly matching TRBD1 (6 bases). The CDR3 covers 11 residues. Per the germline V gene, CDR1 is MNHEY and CDR2 is SVGAGI. Trimming left V 5 bases short and J 7 bases short, with 8 bases between. CDR3 loop: CASSRGGEAFF. CDR3 coding DNA: TGTGCCAGCAGTAGGGGGGGTGAAGCTTTCTTT.

This clone was seen a handful of times. The rearrangement joins TRBV20-1 to TRBJ1-2, with unresolved D. Germline V lookup: CDR1 DFQATT, CDR2 SNEGSKA (reference sequence). CDR3 length: 11 residues. The ends were cut back, 0 bases at V and 13 bases at J, with 12 bases in the middle. CDR3 residues: CSAREVAGSTF. In nucleotides, the CDR3 is TGCAGTGCTAGAGAGGTGGCAGGATCCACCTTC.

This chain connects TRBV3-1 (or the pseudogene TRBV3-2) to TRBJ1-2; D gene unclear. CDR1 is LGHDT and CDR2 is YNNKEL in the germline V gene (reference sequence). Trimming took off 4 bases at V and 5 bases at J, with 23 bases between the two ends. The CDR3 spans 17 residues. The CDR3 DNA follows: TGTGCCAGCAGCCCCGACGGGGTGTTTCTTCCTATGTATGGCTACACCTTC. It translates to CASSPDGVFLPMYGYTF.

The chain carries TRBV19 and TRBJ1-5; a possible D gene is TRBD1 (6 bases). Deletions cut 2 bases from V and 6 bases from J, with 14 bases between. CDR3 length: 15 amino acids. Germline V gene sequence: CDR1 LNHDA, CDR2 SQIVND (reference sequence). CDR3 nucleotide sequence: TGTGCCAGTAGTATAATAGGGGGGGCAGGTCAGCCCCAGCATTTT. Translating gives CASSIIGGAGQPQHF.

The CDR3 DNA is TGTGCCAGCTCCAGTGGCATGACAGATACGCAGTATTTT. Its protein is CASSSGMTDTQYF. The rearrangement uses TRBV18 and TRBJ2-3; D is uncertain. Germline lookup yields CDR1 KGHSH and CDR2 LQKENI. This CDR3 has 13 amino acids. Between the trimmed V and J ends, which lost 6 bases and 3 bases, there was a span of 10 bases.

The table lists this clone with many counts. The chain links TRBV2 to TRBJ2-1; the match to TRBD2 covers 10 bases. The V gene's germline CDR1 is SNHLY and CDR2 FYNNEI. The CDR3 extends over 14 amino acids. V lost 2 bases and J lost 11; bases outside the gene matches: 6. This CDR3 is CASSELAGVVQQFF. In DNA, the CDR3 is TGTGCCAGCAGTGAACTAGCGGGGGTTGTACAGCAGTTCTTC. The whole variable domain, remainder taken from reference TRBV2 and TRBJ2-1, is EPEVTQTPSHQVTQMGQEVILRCVPISNHLYFYWYRQILGQKVEFLVSFYNNEISEKSEIFDDQFSVERPDGSNFTLKIRSTKLEDSAMYFCASSELAGVVQQFFGPGTRLTVL.

The chain uses TRBV25-1 and TRBJ2-1; TRBD1 agrees at 7 bases. The junction had 11 bases not matched to a gene; V was cut back by 2 bases and J by 4 bases. From germline, CDR1 is MGHDK and CDR2 SYGVNS. The CDR3 sequence is 17 residues long. The CDR3 DNA reads TGTGCCAGCAGTGAAAAATTTCGGACAGGAATATACAATGAGCAGTTCTTC. Amino acids: CASSEKFRTGIYNEQFF.

The V call is TRBV3-1 (or the pseudogene TRBV3-2), the J call TRBJ1-1; TRBD1 agrees at 7 bases. Looked up from germline, CDR1 is LGHDT and CDR2 is YNNKEL (reference sequence). The CDR3 loop spans 16 amino acids. V lost 1 base, J lost 0 bases, and 5 bases stayed unmatched. Here the CDR3 reads CASSQGDRYLNTEAFF. CDR3 coding DNA: TGTGCCAGCAGCCAAGGGGACAGATATTTGAACACTGAAGCTTTCTTT.

The table lists this clone with a count of one. The rearrangement uses TRBV2 and TRBJ1-6; D gene uncertain. The CDR3 runs to 12 residues. Germline values: CDR1 SNHLY, CDR2 FYNNEI. Deletions cut 6 bases from V and 7 bases from J, with 7 bases between. The CDR3, as DNA: TGTGCCAGCAGAACAGAGAATTCACCCCTCCACTTT. This encodes CASRTENSPLHF.

The chain carries TRBV6-5 and TRBJ1-1; D is unresolved. The CDR3 length is 14 residues. V lost 5 bases and J lost 1, with 11 bases in between. Germline V CDR1 and CDR2: MNHEY, SVGAGI. The CDR3 DNA reads as TGTGCCAGCAGTCCCCTCCGGGAGAACACTGAAGCTTTCTTT. It translates to CASSPLRENTEAFF.

The rearrangement joins TRBV24-1 to TRBJ2-4, with a weak D call TRBD1 (5 bases). This CDR3 is built from 13 residues. Between the trimmed V and J ends, which lost 5 bases and 7 bases, there was a span of 11 bases. In germline, CDR1 is KGHDR, CDR2 SFDVKD. This CDR3 is CATSARELNIQYF. The CDR3 bases are TGTGCCACCAGTGCCAGGGAACTGAACATTCAGTACTTC.

This clone turned up a few times. The identical CDR3 is also encoded by other nucleotide sequences in the sample. The J gene is TRBJ2-7, the V gene TRBV5-1; D remains unclear. Germline CDR1 is SGHRS and CDR2 is YFSETQ. V dropped 4 bases and J dropped 3 bases, with 8 bases sitting between them. The CDR3 runs to 12 residues. The CDR3 protein is CASSPSSYEQYF. The CDR3 DNA follows: TGCGCCAGCAGCCCCTCCAGCTACGAGCAGTACTTC.

In its sample, this clone was seen many times. V and J are TRBV19 and TRBJ2-7, with D maybe TRBD2 (6 bases). CDR3 length: 13 amino acids. Germline V lookup: CDR1 LNHDA, CDR2 SQIVND (reference sequence). V was trimmed by 4 bases and J by 4 bases, leaving 11 bases between them. The CDR3 loop is CASSSGARYEQYF. The DNA of the CDR3 is TGTGCCAGTAGTAGCGGGGCAAGATACGAGCAGTACTTC.

This clone was detected once. Other DNA sequences in the sample encode the same CDR3. The chain combines TRBV20-1 with TRBJ2-2; D is possibly TRBD2 (6 bases). Germline V gene sequence: CDR1 DFQATT, CDR2 SNEGSKA (reference sequence). The V and J ends lost 3 bases and 7 bases respectively, with 6 bases between them. The CDR3 runs 11 residues. Here the CDR3 reads CSARRGGELFF. The CDR3 nucleotides read TGCAGTGCTAGGCGGGGCGGGGAGCTGTTTTTT.

Regarding this clone: Germline is not matched at one junction end, which may reflect a read error. The chain links TRBV4-1 to TRBJ1-1; 8 positions match TRBD1. The CDR3 runs to 14 residues. Per the germline V gene, CDR1 is MGHRA and CDR2 is YSYEKL. In DNA form, the CDR3 reads TGCGCCAGCAGCCAACGACAGGGGAACTCTGAAGCTTTCTTT. Encoded protein: CASSQRQGNSEAFF.

The table lists this clone with a count of one. The rearrangement uses TRBV2 and TRBJ1-5; 8 bases are shared with TRBD1. There are 17 residues in the CDR3. CDR1 is SNHLY and CDR2 is FYNNEI in the germline V gene. V lost 0 bases and J lost 6; bases outside the gene matches: 10. CDR3 protein: CASSEAWATGGGQPQHF. The CDR3 bases are TGTGCCAGCAGTGAAGCGTGGGCAACAGGGGGAGGTCAGCCCCAGCATTTT.